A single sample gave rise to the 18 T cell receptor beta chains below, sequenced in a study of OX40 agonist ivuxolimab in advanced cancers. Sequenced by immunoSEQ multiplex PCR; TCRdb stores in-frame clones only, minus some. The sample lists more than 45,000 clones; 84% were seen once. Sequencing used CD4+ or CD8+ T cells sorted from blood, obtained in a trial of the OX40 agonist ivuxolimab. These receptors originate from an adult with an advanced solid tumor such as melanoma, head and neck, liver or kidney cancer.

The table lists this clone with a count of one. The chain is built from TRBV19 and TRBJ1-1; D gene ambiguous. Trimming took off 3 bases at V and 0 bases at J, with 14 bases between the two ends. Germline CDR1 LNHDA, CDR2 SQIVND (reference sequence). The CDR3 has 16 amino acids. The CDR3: CASSIGNSQVNTEAFF. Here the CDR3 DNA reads TGTGCCAGTAGTATCGGTAACAGCCAGGTGAACACTGAAGCTTTCTTT.

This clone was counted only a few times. The chain's CDR3 is CASGSRSNQPQHF. DNA for the CDR3: TGTGCCAGCGGTTCCCGGAGCAATCAGCCCCAGCATTTT. The chain joins TRBV27 to TRBJ1-5; no clear D. The V end lost 8 bases, the J end lost 1 base, and 9 bases lay between the germline ends. CDR3 size: 13 residues. The V gene's germline CDR1 is MNHEY and CDR2 SMNVEV (reference sequence).

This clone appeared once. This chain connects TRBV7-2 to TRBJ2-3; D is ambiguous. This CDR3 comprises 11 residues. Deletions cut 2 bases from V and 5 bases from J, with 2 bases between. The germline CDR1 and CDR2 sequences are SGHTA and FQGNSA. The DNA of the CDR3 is TGTGCCAGCAGCTTACAAGATACGCAGTATTTT. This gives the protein CASSLQDTQYF.

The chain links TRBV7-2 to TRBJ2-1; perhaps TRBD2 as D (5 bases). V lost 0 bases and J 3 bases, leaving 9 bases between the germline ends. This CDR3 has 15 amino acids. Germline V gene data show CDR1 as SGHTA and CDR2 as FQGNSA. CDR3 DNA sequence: TGTGCCAGCAGCTTAGCGGTCGGGGTCTACAATGAGCAGTTCTTC. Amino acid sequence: CASSLAVGVYNEQFF.

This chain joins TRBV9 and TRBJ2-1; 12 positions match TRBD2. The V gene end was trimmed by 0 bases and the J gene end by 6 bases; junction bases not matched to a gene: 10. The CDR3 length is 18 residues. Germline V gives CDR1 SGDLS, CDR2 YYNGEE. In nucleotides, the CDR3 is TGTGCCAGCAGCGTAGGCCCTCGGACTAGCGGGACTCGCAATGAGCAGTTCTTC. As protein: CASSVGPRTSGTRNEQFF.

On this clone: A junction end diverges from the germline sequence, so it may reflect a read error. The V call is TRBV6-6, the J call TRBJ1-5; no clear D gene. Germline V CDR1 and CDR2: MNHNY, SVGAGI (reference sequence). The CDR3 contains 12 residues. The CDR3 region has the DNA TGTGTCAGCAGCCCTAGCAATCAGCCCCAGCATTTT. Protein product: CVSSPSNQPQHF.

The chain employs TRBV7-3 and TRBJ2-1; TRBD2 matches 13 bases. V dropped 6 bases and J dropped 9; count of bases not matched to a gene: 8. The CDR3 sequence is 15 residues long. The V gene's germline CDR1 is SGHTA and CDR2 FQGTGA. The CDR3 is CASSSGLAGNIEQFF. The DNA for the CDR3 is TGTGCCAGCAGTTCGGGACTAGCGGGAAACATTGAGCAGTTCTTC.

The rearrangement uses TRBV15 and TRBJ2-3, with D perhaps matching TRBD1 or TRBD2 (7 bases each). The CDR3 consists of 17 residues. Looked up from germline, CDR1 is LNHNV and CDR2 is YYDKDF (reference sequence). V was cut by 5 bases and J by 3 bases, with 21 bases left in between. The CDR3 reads CATSAQGGGPRTDTQYF. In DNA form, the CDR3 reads TGTGCCACCAGCGCCCAGGGGGGAGGGCCCAGGACAGATACGCAGTATTTT. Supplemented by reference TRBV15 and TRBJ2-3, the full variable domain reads DAMVIQNPRYQVTQFGKPVTLSCSQTLNHNVMYWYQQKSSQAPKLLFHYYDKDFNNEADTPDNFQSRRPNTSFCFLDIRSPGLGDTAMYLCATSAQGGGPRTDTQYFGPGTRLTVL.

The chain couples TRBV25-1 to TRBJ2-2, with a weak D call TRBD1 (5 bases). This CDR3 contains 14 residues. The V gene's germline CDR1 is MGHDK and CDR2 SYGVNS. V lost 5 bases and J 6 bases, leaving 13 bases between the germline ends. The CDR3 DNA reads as TGTGCCAGCAGTTCCTCCAGGGTCGCCGGGGAGCTGTTTTTT. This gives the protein CASSSSRVAGELFF.

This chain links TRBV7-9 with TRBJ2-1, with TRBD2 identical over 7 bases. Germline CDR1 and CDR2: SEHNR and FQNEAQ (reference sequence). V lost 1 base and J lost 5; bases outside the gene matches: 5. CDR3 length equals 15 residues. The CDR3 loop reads CASSLGGSLNNEQFF. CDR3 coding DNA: TGTGCCAGCAGCTTAGGCGGGAGCTTAAACAATGAGCAGTTCTTC.

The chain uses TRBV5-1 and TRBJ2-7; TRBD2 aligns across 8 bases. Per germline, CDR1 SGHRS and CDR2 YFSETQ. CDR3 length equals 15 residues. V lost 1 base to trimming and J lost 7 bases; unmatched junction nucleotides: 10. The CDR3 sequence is CASSLSGLARGEQYF. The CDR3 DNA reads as TGCGCCAGCAGCTTGTCCGGACTAGCTCGGGGGGAGCAGTACTTC.

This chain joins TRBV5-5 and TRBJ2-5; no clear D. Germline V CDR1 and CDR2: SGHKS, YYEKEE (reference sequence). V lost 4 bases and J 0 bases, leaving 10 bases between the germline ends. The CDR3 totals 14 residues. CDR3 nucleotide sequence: TGTGCCAGCAGCCCGACTCCAAACCAAGAGACCCAGTACTTC. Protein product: CASSPTPNQETQYF.

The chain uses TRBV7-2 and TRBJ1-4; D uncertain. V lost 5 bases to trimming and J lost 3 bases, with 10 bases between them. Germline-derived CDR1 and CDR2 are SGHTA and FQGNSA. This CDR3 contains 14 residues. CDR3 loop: CASSPGRSNEKLFF. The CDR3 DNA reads TGTGCCAGCAGCCCCGGAAGGTCTAATGAAAAACTGTTTTTT.

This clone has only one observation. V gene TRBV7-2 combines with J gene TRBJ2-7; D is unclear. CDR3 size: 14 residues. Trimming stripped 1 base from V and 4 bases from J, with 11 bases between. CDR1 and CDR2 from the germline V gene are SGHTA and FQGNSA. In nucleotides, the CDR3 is TGTGCCAGCAGCTTAGATCGGCAGGCGTACGAGCAGTACTTC. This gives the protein CASSLDRQAYEQYF.

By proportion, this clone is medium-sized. The CDR3 region is CASSFEGSAYEQYF. The CDR3 DNA follows: TGTGCCAGCAGCTTCGAGGGATCAGCCTACGAGCAGTACTTC. The chain combines TRBV7-2 with TRBJ2-7; TRBD2 is a possible D gene (5 bases). V lost 3 bases and J 2 bases, leaving 11 bases between the germline ends. The CDR3 sequence is 14 residues long. CDR1 SGHTA and CDR2 FQGNSA come from the germline V gene.

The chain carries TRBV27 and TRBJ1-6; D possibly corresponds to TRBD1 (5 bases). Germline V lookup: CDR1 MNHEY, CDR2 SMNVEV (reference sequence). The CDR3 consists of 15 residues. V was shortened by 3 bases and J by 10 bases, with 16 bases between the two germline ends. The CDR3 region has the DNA TGTGCCAGCAGTTTGAGGGGAGGTATAGGATCACCCCTCCACTTT. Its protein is CASSLRGGIGSPLHF.

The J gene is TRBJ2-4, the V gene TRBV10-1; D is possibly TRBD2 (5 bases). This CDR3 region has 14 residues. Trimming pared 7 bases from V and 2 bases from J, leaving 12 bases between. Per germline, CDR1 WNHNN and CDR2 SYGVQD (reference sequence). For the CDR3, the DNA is TGCGCCAGCATATATCGGGGATCCAAAAACATTCAGTACTTC. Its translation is CASIYRGSKNIQYF.

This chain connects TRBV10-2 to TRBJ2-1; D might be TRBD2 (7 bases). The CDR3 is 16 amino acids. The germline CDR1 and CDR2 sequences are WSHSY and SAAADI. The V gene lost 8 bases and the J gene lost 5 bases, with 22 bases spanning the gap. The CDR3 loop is CASFSGGGSVDNEQFF. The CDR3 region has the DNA TGCGCCAGCTTTTCTGGGGGCGGGAGTGTCGACAATGAGCAGTTCTTC.